A single sample gave rise to the 18 T cell receptor beta chains below, sequenced in a study of blood T cell repertoires in COVID-19. Here immunoSEQ multiplex PCR was the method, and the copy in TCRdb shows in-frame clones only, minus some. The profile shows roughly 340,000 clones, under 95% of them singletons. The sequencing sample was made of peripheral blood. The receptor source for this set is a woman aged 18-29 years who had recovered from COVID-19.

The genes are TRBV7-2 and TRBJ2-1; D is undetermined. This CDR3 is 15 amino acids long. Deletions cut 5 bases from V and 4 bases from J, with 15 bases between. Germline CDR1 is SGHTA and CDR2 is FQGNSA. The CDR3 loop is CASSPTTSPYNEQFF. In DNA form, the CDR3 reads TGTGCCAGCAGCCCCACAACCTCCCCTTACAATGAGCAGTTCTTC.

The J gene is TRBJ1-1, the V gene TRBV5-4, with 7 bases aligning to TRBD1. Losses at the gene ends were 3 bases for V and 8 bases for J; bases not matched to a gene: 4. This CDR3 spans 12 amino acids. Germline CDR1 reads SGHNT; CDR2 reads YYREEE (reference sequence). The chain's CDR3 is CASSSDRVEAFF. CDR3 nucleotide sequence: TGTGCCAGCAGCTCCGACAGGGTGGAAGCTTTCTTT.

V gene TRBV11-2 combines with J gene TRBJ2-7, with D maybe TRBD2 (5 bases). CDR3 length: 16 residues. The V gene's germline CDR1 is SGHAT and CDR2 FQNNGV. Trimming shortened V by 8 bases and J by 0 bases, and 20 bases separated the two germline ends. The CDR3, as DNA: TGTGCCAGCGCCTCTTGGACGACGGGAAGCTCCTACGAGCAGTACGTC. Translating gives CASASWTTGSSYEQYV.

V gene TRBV9 combines with J gene TRBJ2-1, with 9 bases lining up with TRBD1. This CDR3 spans 16 amino acids. The germline V gene encodes CDR1 SGDLS and CDR2 YYNGEE. With V trimmed by 3 bases and J by 5 bases, 9 bases remained unmatched. The CDR3, as DNA: TGTGCCAGCAGCGGATCCCGGGACAGGGTGAACAATGAGCAGTTCTTC. It translates to CASSGSRDRVNNEQFF.

V usage is TRBV7-9 and J usage is TRBJ2-2; 7 bases map to TRBD2. Germline values: CDR1 SEHNR, CDR2 FQNEAQ (reference sequence). The CDR3 runs 15 residues. Losses at the gene ends were 6 bases for V and 5 bases for J; bases not matched to a gene: 9. The DNA of the CDR3 is TGTGCCAGCAGGGATGCGACTAGCAGGACCGGGGAGCTGTTTTTT. As protein: CASRDATSRTGELFF. Variable domain in full (rest from reference TRBV7-9 and TRBJ2-2): DTGVSQNPRHKITKRGQNVTFRCDPISEHNRLYWYRQTLGQGPEFLTYFQNEAQLEKSRLLSDRFSAERPKGSFSTLEIQRTEQGDSAMYLCASRDATSRTGELFFGEGSRLTVL.

V is TRBV6-5 and J is TRBJ1-5; D gene ambiguous. The CDR3 extends over 15 amino acids. V was pared by 5 bases and J by 1 base, with 12 bases between. The germline gives CDR1 MNHEY, CDR2 SVGAGI. For the CDR3, the DNA is TGTGCCAGCAGTCCGTTGGGCCTGAGCAATCAGCCCCAGCATTTT. As protein: CASSPLGLSNQPQHF.

The chain employs TRBV27 and TRBJ1-3, with 7 bases identical to TRBD1. The germline CDR1 and CDR2 sequences are MNHEY and SMNVEV (reference sequence). The CDR3 is 17 residues long. J lost 0 bases, V lost 8 bases, and 13 bases had no gene match. CDR3: CASRPLDRFYSGNTIYF. CDR3 DNA: TGTGCCAGCCGACCTTTGGACAGGTTCTACTCTGGAAACACCATATATTTT.

This clone was observed a single time. The genes are TRBV6-2 or TRBV6-3 and TRBJ2-1; D might be TRBD2 (6 bases). V lost 5 bases and J lost 9, with 14 bases in between. There are 13 residues in the CDR3. Germline CDR1 MNHEY, CDR2 SVGEGT. DNA for the CDR3: TGTGCCAGCAGTAGGTACCCGCGGGGTGAGCAGTTCTTC. Its translation is CASSRYPRGEQFF.

V usage is TRBV12-3 or TRBV12-4 and J usage is TRBJ2-1; D is unclear. Trimming pared 1 base from V and 10 bases from J, leaving 11 bases between. CDR3 length equals 13 residues. The chain's CDR3 is CASSLGRHGEQFF. DNA for the CDR3: TGTGCCAGCAGTTTAGGGCGGCACGGGGAGCAGTTCTTC.

The gene calls are TRBV5-1 and TRBJ2-2; TRBD2 matches at 15 bases. The CDR3 contains 18 residues. V shed 4 bases, J shed 1 base, and the junction held 5 bases outside the gene matches. Germline CDR1 SGHRS, CDR2 YFSETQ. This CDR3 reads CASSPRTSGRGNTGELFF. The CDR3 DNA follows: TGCGCCAGCAGCCCGCGGACTAGCGGGAGGGGGAACACCGGGGAGCTGTTTTTT.

V and J are TRBV29-1 and TRBJ2-1; possibly TRBD1 for D (5 bases). The CDR3 has 11 residues. The V gene lost 8 bases and the J gene lost 3 bases, with 8 bases spanning the gap. Germline values: CDR1 SQVTM, CDR2 ANQGSEA. The CDR3 region is CSLRDYNEQFF. The DNA of the CDR3 is TGCAGCCTCAGGGACTACAATGAGCAGTTCTTC.

The chain joins TRBV27 to TRBJ1-1; D is unresolved. V was pared by 5 bases and J by 3 bases, with 16 bases between. CDR1 is MNHEY, CDR2 SMNVEV, per germline (reference sequence). This CDR3 comprises 15 residues. The CDR3 region has the DNA TGTGCCAGCAGTAGCCTCGGGTCAATGGACACTGAAGCTTTCTTT. This translates into CASSSLGSMDTEAFF.

The rearrangement joins TRBV14 to TRBJ2-5, with a weak D call TRBD2 (5 bases). The germline V gene has CDR1 SGHDN and CDR2 FVKESK. Trimming took off 5 bases at V and 1 base at J, with 8 bases between the two ends. The CDR3 loop spans 13 amino acids. DNA for the CDR3: TGTGCCAGCAGCTTCCGGGGCCAAGAGACCCAGTACTTC. This translates into CASSFRGQETQYF. Combining the CDR3 with reference TRBV14 and TRBJ2-5 gives the whole variable domain EAGVTQFPSHSVIEKGQTVTLRCDPISGHDNLYWYRRVMGKEIKFLLHFVKESKQDESGMPNNRFLAERTGGTYSTLKVQPAELEDSGVYFCASSFRGQETQYFGPGTRLLVL.

The chain uses TRBV27 and TRBJ2-3; weak D call: TRBD2 (6 bases). This CDR3 is 13 amino acids long. Trimming took off 3 bases at V and 6 bases at J, with 10 bases between the two ends. CDR1 and CDR2 from the germline V gene are MNHEY and SMNVEV (reference sequence). CDR3 DNA: TGTGCCAGCAGTTTGGGAGGATTGGATACGCAGTATTTT. Encoded protein: CASSLGGLDTQYF.

CDR3 coding DNA: TGCGCCAGCAGTCAATCTGTTCAGGGGGGCAATCAGCCCCAGCATTTT. Translation gives CASSQSVQGGNQPQHF. V usage is TRBV23-1 and J usage is TRBJ1-5; 7 nucleotides align to TRBD1. TRBV23-1 is an ORF for which the function is uncertain. The CDR3 length is 16 residues. V shed 0 bases and J 2 bases; nucleotides not matched to a gene: 4.

The chain carries TRBV7-9 and TRBJ1-2, with D hard to call. Trimming stripped 4 bases from V and 3 bases from J, with 18 bases between. There are 16 residues in the CDR3. Germline values: CDR1 SEHNR, CDR2 FQNEAQ (reference sequence). The DNA for the CDR3 is TGTGCCAGCAGCTCCGCTAGTATAGGCCCCGACTATGGCTACACCTTC. Translation gives CASSSASIGPDYGYTF.

The chain uses TRBV29-1 and TRBJ1-2, with TRBD1 matching over 9 bases. Germline loops: CDR1 SQVTM, CDR2 ANQGSEA. The CDR3 sequence is 14 residues long. Losses at the gene ends were 5 bases for V and 6 bases for J; bases not matched to a gene: 10. This chain's CDR3 is CSVPPGTGRDGYTF. The DNA of the CDR3 is TGCAGCGTTCCCCCCGGGACAGGGAGGGATGGCTACACCTTC.

The rearrangement uses TRBV11-2 and TRBJ2-3, with D perhaps TRBD1 (5 bases). This CDR3 has 13 amino acids. Germline CDR1 SGHAT, CDR2 FQNNGV. Trimming took off 5 bases at V and 9 bases at J, with 15 bases between the two ends. CDR3 sequence: CASSLKARTTQYF. The CDR3 bases are TGTGCCAGCAGCCTAAAAGCGCGGACAACGCAGTATTTT.